The source of this T cell receptor (beta chain) is a study of PD-L1 blockade in urothelial cancer. Patients' urothelial carcinoma was locally advanced or metastatic. Germline V gene sequence: CDR1 SGHRS, CDR2 YFSETQ. The CDR3 extends over 17 amino acids. Trimming removed 2 bases from V and 1 base from J; junction bases left unmatched: 4. This table comes from immunoSEQ multiplex PCR, and its TCRdb copy is limited to in-frame clones, with some not included. The sample carries 37,000 or so clones, under 90% recorded once. This receptor was taken from a man in his fifties or sixties with urothelial cancer. The chain is built from TRBV5-1 and TRBJ2-5, with TRBD2 matching 14 bases. Sample: PBMCs, taken around atezolizumab (anti-PD-L1) treatment. This CDR3 is CASSFGLAGGTQETQYF. CDR3 in DNA: TGCGCCAGCAGCTTCGGACTAGCGGGGGGTACCCAAGAGACCCAGTACTTC.